This is a list of T cell receptor beta chains from one sample in a study of T cell responses to AZD1222 COVID-19 vaccine. Some clones are missing from TCRdb's copy, which holds only in-frame ones; the method was immunoSEQ multiplex PCR. The table shows about 20,000 clones, with less than 90% occurring only once. Sequencing was performed on peripheral blood, taken 28 days after the second AZD1222 dose. The source of these receptors is an adult who received the AZD1222 COVID-19 vaccine. The CDR3 runs from the conserved cysteine through the conserved F or W. D genes are given only for firm matches. Some rows mark clone size as missing; the rest say once, few, many or name a class of expanded clone.

CDR3nt	CDR3aa	d_gene	abundance	v_gene	j_gene
TGTGCCAGCAGATTCGGACAGTCCGTGAGTCAGCCCCAGCATTTT	CASRFGQSVSQPQHF	-	-	TRBV5-5	TRBJ1-5
TGTGCCAGCAGCCTGGACGCCGGGCGAGAGGACTACAATGAGCAGTTCTTC	CASSLDAGREDYNEQFF	-	few	TRBV5-8	TRBJ2-1
TGTGCCACCAGTGGTGGGCGGGGAAACGAGTTCTTC	CATSGGRGNEFF	-	-	TRBV24-1	TRBJ2-1
TGTGCCAGCAGCCTATTACAGGGGGCTGACACTGAAGCTTTCTTT	CASSLLQGADTEAFF	TRBD1	-	TRBV7-6	TRBJ1-1
TGTGCCAGCAGGATGACAGGGTTGGAGACCCAGTACTTC	CASRMTGLETQYF	TRBD1	-	TRBV6-5	TRBJ2-5
TGTGCCAGCAGCCTATTGGGGGGAGTAGTGAGCGAGCAGTACTTC	CASSLLGGVVSEQYF	-	-	TRBV11-2	TRBJ2-7
TGCGCCAGCAGGGGGACAGGCGTATCTCATTCACCCCTCCACTTT	CASRGTGVSHSPLHF	TRBD1	-	TRBV10-2	TRBJ1-6
TGCGCCAGCAGCTTTGAGGGGGCTTCCTACAATGAGCAGTTCTTC	CASSFEGASYNEQFF	TRBD1	-	TRBV5-1	TRBJ2-1
TGTGCCGCGGCTTGGGAGCGCGGCACCGGGGAGCTGTTTTTT	CAAAWERGTGELFF	-	-	TRBV7-9	TRBJ2-2
TGTGCCAGCAGCGCCCTCGACGGAACCTCTGGAAACACCATATATTTT	CASSALDGTSGNTIYF	-	-	TRBV9	TRBJ1-3
TGCGCCAGCAGCTTGGCGGGACAGCACTACGAGCAGTACTTC	CASSLAGQHYEQYF	TRBD1	-	TRBV5-1	TRBJ2-7